Below, 5 T cell receptor beta chains from the same sample are listed, as sequenced in a study of blood T cell repertoires in COVID-19. Repertoires were generated with immunoSEQ multiplex PCR, while TCRdb's copy carries only in-frame clones and drops some. The sample shows 340,000 or so clones, roughly 85% of them seen only once. Sequenced: PBMCs or T cells enriched from blood (not recorded which). These receptor sequences come from a woman aged 40 to 50 with acute COVID-19.

V gene TRBV2 combines with J gene TRBJ2-7; 7 bases map to TRBD2. The germline CDR1 and CDR2 sequences are SNHLY and FYNNEI. The CDR3 runs to 16 residues. With 0 bases clipped from V and 3 bases from J, the junction kept 8 bases outside the gene matches. CDR3 sequence: CASSEAGLAAYYEQYF. The CDR3 DNA reads as TGTGCCAGCAGTGAAGCCGGTCTAGCGGCTTACTACGAGCAGTACTTC.

The chain has TRBV18 and TRBJ1-1; no firm D call. This CDR3 has 13 residues. V was trimmed by 3 bases and J by 7 bases, leaving 12 bases between them. The germline CDR1 and CDR2 sequences are KGHSH and LQKENI. The CDR3, as DNA: TGTGCCAGCTCACCTCAACGGGAGAATGAAGCTTTCTTT. It encodes CASSPQRENEAFF. Full variable domain (rest looked up from reference TRBV18 and TRBJ1-1): NAGVMQNPRHLVRRRGQEARLRCSPMKGHSHVYWYRQLPEEGLKFMVYLQKENIIDESGMPKERFSAEFPKEGPSILRIQQVVRGDSAAYFCASSPQRENEAFFGQGTRLTVV.

This clone was seen only a few times. The V gene is TRBV7-2, the J gene TRBJ1-1; D gene unclear. The V end lost 0 bases, the J end lost 2 bases, and 10 bases lay between the germline ends. The germline V gene encodes CDR1 SGHTA and CDR2 FQGNSA. This CDR3 has 15 amino acids. CDR3 residues: CASSLASGVNTEAFF. CDR3 DNA sequence: TGTGCCAGCAGCTTAGCGAGCGGAGTTAACACTGAAGCTTTCTTT.

This chain uses TRBV6-6 with TRBJ1-5, with D uncertain. The CDR3 runs to 15 residues. V lost 0 bases to trimming and J lost 5 bases, with 11 bases between them. Germline V gene sequence: CDR1 MNHNY, CDR2 SVGAGI (reference sequence). Here the CDR3 reads CASSYSWAGDQPQHF. CDR3 bases: TGTGCCAGCAGTTACTCCTGGGCCGGCGATCAGCCCCAGCATTTT.

The chain uses TRBV4-2 and TRBJ1-6, with TRBD1 as a possible D gene (6 bases). CDR1 and CDR2 from the germline V gene are LGHNA and YNFKEQ. V was clipped by 1 base and J by 6 bases, with 10 bases between them. The CDR3 is 15 residues long. CDR3 in DNA: TGTGCCAGCAGCCAAGTAGGGGGGGCTAATTCACCCCTCCACTTT. The encoded protein is CASSQVGGANSPLHF.